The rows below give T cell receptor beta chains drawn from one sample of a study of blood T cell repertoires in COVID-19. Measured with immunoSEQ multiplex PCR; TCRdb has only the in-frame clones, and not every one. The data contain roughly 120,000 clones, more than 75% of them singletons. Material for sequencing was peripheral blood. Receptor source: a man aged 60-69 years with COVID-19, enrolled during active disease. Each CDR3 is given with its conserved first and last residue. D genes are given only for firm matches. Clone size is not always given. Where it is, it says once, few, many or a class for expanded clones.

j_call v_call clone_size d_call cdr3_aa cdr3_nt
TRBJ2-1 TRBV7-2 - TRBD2 CASSLSGGYNEQFF TGTGCCAGCAGCTTATCGGGAGGGTACAATGAGCAGTTCTTC
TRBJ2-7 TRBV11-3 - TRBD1 CASSPRDRYEQYF TGTGCCAGCAGCCCCCGGGACAGGTACGAGCAGTACTTC
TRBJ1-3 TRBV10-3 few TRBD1 CAISEQGEGSTIYF TGTGCCATCAGTGAACAGGGGGAAGGAAGCACCATATATTTT
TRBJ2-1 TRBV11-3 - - CASGLLRDEQFF TGTGCCAGTGGACTTTTGAGGGATGAGCAGTTCTTC
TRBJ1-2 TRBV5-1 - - CASSLAAGEGDNYGYTF TGCGCCAGCAGCTTGGCGGCAGGGGAGGGCGATAACTATGGCTACACCTTC
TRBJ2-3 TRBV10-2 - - CARPYTQYF TGCGCCAGACCCTACACGCAGTATTTT
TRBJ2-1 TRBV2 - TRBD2 CAIILLAGGNNEQFF TGTGCCATCATACTACTAGCGGGAGGAAACAATGAGCAGTTCTTC
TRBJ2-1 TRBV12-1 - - CASSPPVAGRSYNEQFF TGTGCCAGCAGCCCCCCTGTAGCGGGGCGGTCCTACAATGAGCAGTTCTTC
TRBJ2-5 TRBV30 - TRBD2 CAWSLPFSGNQETQYF TGTGCCTGGAGTCTCCCCTTTAGCGGGAACCAAGAGACCCAGTACTTC
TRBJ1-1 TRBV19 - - CASSGSRGTEAFF TGTGCCAGTAGCGGAAGTAGAGGCACTGAAGCTTTCTTT
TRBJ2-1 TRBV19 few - CASSPGRYPLYNEQFF TGTGCCAGTAGTCCGGGTAGGTACCCCCTCTACAATGAGCAGTTCTTC
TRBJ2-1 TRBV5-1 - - CASSLEDNNYNEQFF TGCGCCAGCAGCTTGGAGGACAATAACTACAATGAGCAGTTCTTC
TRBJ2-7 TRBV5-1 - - CASSFGDSSQAHEQYF TGCGCCAGCAGCTTTGGCGACAGTTCACAGGCCCACGAGCAGTACTTC
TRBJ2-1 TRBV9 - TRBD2 CASSGLAEATHEQFF TGTGCCAGCAGCGGACTAGCGGAGGCGACACATGAGCAGTTCTTC
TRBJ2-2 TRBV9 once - CASSVIDFANTGELFF TGTGCCAGCAGCGTAATAGACTTTGCGAACACCGGGGAGCTGTTTTTT
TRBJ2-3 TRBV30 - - CAFELGTDTQYF TGTGCCTTTGAGTTGGGCACAGATACGCAGTATTTT
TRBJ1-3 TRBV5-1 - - CASSLGADGNTIYF TGCGCCAGCAGCTTGGGGGCTGATGGAAACACCATATATTTT
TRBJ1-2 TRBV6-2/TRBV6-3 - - CASSQTAIHGYTF TGTGCCAGCAGTCAGACAGCGATCCATGGCTACACCTTC
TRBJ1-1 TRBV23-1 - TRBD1 CASSQYLGTGRGAFF TGCGCCAGCAGTCAATATTTGGGGACAGGTAGGGGGGCTTTCTTT
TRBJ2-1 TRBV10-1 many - CASSVRGAKQFF TGCGCCAGCAGTGTTCGCGGGGCGAAGCAGTTCTTC
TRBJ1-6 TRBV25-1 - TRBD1 CASSERPGQGRAPLHF TGTGCCAGCAGTGAACGGCCGGGACAGGGGAGAGCACCCCTCCACTTT
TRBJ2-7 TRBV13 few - CASSFRTGGSYEQYF TGTGCCAGCAGCTTCCGGACTGGCGGATCCTACGAGCAGTACTTC
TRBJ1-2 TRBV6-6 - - CASSRDIQKDGYTF TGTGCCAGCAGCCGGGACATCCAGAAGGATGGCTACACCTTC
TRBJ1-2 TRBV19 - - CASSTQQGSYGYTF TGTGCCAGTAGCACCCAACAGGGATCCTATGGCTACACCTTC
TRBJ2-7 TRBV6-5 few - CASRRGGTSYEQYF TGTGCCAGCAGAAGGGGGGGGACTTCCTACGAGCAGTACTTC
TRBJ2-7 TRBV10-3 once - CAISEEREVPHEQYF TGTGCCATCAGTGAGGAGAGGGAGGTCCCCCACGAGCAGTACTTC
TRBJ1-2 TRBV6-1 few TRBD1 CASSEWTGTGEGYGYTF TGTGCCAGCAGTGAATGGACCGGGACAGGGGAGGGGTATGGCTACACCTTC
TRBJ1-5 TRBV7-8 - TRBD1 CASSPEETGADQPQHF TGTGCCAGCAGCCCCGAGGAGACAGGGGCTGATCAGCCCCAGCATTTT
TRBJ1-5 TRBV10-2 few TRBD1 CASSELRPDRGGQPQHF TGCGCCAGCAGTGAGTTACGACCCGACAGGGGAGGTCAGCCCCAGCATTTT
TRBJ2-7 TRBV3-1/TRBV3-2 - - CASSPGGTYEQYF TGTGCCAGCTCCCCCGGCGGTACCTACGAGCAGTACTTC
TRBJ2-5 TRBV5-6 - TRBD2 CASSPNSGRAGETQYF TGTGCCAGCAGCCCAAACAGCGGGAGGGCCGGGGAGACCCAGTACTTC
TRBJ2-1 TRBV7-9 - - CASEDWNEQFF TGTGCCAGCGAGGACTGGAATGAGCAGTTCTTC
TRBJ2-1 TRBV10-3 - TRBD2 CAISDNAGAGNEQFF TGTGCCATCAGTGATAATGCGGGAGCGGGTAATGAGCAGTTCTTC
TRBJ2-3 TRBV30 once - CAWTPMRSTDTQYF TGTGCCTGGACCCCTATGAGAAGCACAGATACGCAGTATTTT
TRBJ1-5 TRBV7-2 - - CASSFEGDQPQHF TGTGCCAGCAGCTTTGAAGGGGATCAGCCCCAGCATTTT
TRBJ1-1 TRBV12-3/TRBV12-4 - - CASRIQGSTEAFF TGTGCCAGCAGGATACAGGGAAGCACTGAAGCTTTCTTT
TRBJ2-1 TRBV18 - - CASSRGSNEQFF TGTGCCAGCTCAAGGGGTTCAAATGAGCAGTTCTTC
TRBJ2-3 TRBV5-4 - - CASSLDPTGTQYF TGTGCCAGCAGCTTGGACCCCACGGGGACGCAGTATTTT
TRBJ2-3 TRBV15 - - CATSRDRPSTDTQYF TGTGCCACCAGCAGAGACAGGCCTAGCACAGATACGCAGTATTTT
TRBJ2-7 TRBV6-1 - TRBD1 CASSAQGASFTYEQYF TGTGCCAGCAGTGCACAGGGGGCGTCATTTACCTACGAGCAGTACTTC
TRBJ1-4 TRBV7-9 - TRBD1 CASSNDRGRYEKLFF TGTGCCAGCAGCAACGACAGGGGGCGTTATGAAAAACTGTTTTTT
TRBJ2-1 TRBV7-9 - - CASSLDVDNEQFF TGTGCCAGCAGCTTAGACGTAGACAATGAGCAGTTCTTC
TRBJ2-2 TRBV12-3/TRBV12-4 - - CASSSPHGELFF TGTGCCAGCAGTTCCCCACACGGGGAGCTGTTTTTT
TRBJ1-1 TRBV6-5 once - CASTRGANTEAFF TGTGCCAGCACGCGGGGGGCGAACACTGAAGCTTTCTTT
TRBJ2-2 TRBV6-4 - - CASSDGAGGELFF TGTGCCAGCAGTGACGGTGCAGGCGGGGAGCTGTTTTTT
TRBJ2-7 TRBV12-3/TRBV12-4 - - CASSLALGDEQYF TGTGCCAGCAGTTTAGCGCTGGGAGACGAGCAGTACTTC
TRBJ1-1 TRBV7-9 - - CASRRDRNTEAFF TGTGCCAGCAGGCGTGACAGAAACACTGAAGCTTTCTTT
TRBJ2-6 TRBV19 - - CASSRYRGGPSGANVLTF TGTGCCAGTAGTCGCTACCGAGGGGGACCCTCTGGGGCCAACGTCCTGACTTTC
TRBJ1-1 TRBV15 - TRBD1 CATSKNGQGTEAFF TGTGCCACCAGCAAAAACGGACAGGGCACTGAAGCTTTCTTT